This T cell receptor (beta chain) was sequenced for a study of beta chain features in type 1 diabetes. This clone was counted only a few times. What it binds is unknown. Trimming shortened V by 3 bases and J by 0 bases, and 12 bases separated the two germline ends. CDR1 KGHSH and CDR2 LQKENI come from the germline V gene. CDR3 size: 15 residues. Study conclusions and caveats: Sampled from patients, naive, central memory and Treg TCRB repertoires appeared more similar than those sampled from healthy donors.

All of the isolated RNA was reverse transcribed, so expressed TCRB transcripts were sequenced. Clones were sequenced by immunoSEQ multiplex PCR, and TCRdb holds only the in-frame ones, with some missing. The sample includes fewer than 350,000 clones, about 20% seen only once; the top ten take 0.035% to 0.055%. This chain joins TRBV18 and TRBJ2-7; D possibly corresponds to TRBD1 (6 bases). Sequenced: naive CD4+ T cells from blood. The receptor was derived from a woman between 18 and 29 years old in good health. The chain's CDR3 is CASSPRDRSSYEQYF. CDR3 coding DNA: TGTGCCAGCTCACCTCGAGACAGGTCCTCCTACGAGCAGTACTTC.